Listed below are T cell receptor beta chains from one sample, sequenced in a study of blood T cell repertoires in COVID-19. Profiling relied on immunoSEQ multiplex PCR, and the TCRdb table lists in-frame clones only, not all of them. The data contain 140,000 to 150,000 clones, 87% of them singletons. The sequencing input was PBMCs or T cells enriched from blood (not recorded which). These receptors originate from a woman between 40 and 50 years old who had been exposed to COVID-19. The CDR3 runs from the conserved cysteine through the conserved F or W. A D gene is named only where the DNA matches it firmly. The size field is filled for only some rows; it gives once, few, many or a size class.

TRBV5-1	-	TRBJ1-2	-	TGCGCCAGCAGCTTGGCCGCTTCGGGTGAGAACACCTTC	CASSLAASGENTF
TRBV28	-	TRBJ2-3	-	TGTGCCAGCAGTTCCTTTGACAGGAGCACAGATACGCAGTATTTT	CASSSFDRSTDTQYF
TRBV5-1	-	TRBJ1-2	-	TGCGCCAGCACCCACGGACAGATGGGTGGCTACACCTTC	CASTHGQMGGYTF
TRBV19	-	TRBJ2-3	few	TGTGCCTGTGGGGGACAACCATCAGATACGCAGTATTTT	CACGGQPSDTQYF
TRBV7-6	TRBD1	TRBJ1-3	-	TGTGCCAGCAGCTTGAGGCAGGGGGGAGGAAACACCATATATTTT	CASSLRQGGGNTIYF
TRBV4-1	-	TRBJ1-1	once	TGCGCCAGCAGCCCTGGACAGAACACTGAAGCTTTCTTT	CASSPGQNTEAFF
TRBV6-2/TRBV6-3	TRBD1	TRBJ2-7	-	TGTGCCAGCAGTAAACAGGGGACCCACGAGCAGTACTTC	CASSKQGTHEQYF
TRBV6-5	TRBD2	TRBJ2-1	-	TGTGCCAGCAGTAGGGGGACTAGCTATGAGCAGTTCTTC	CASSRGTSYEQFF
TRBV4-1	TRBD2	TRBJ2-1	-	TGCGCCAGCAGCCAAGGACTAGCGGGGGGGCCACATGAGCAGTTCTTC	CASSQGLAGGPHEQFF
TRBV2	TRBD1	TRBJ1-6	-	TGTGCCAGCAGTGAAAACAGGGGAGGCAATTCACCCCTCCACTTT	CASSENRGGNSPLHF
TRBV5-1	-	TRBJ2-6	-	TGCGCCAGCAGCTTGGAACTCTCTGGGGCCAACGTCCTGACTTTC	CASSLELSGANVLTF
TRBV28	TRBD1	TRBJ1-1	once	TGTGCCAGCAGTTTAGGGCAGGGGGTCAACACTGAAGCTTTCTTT	CASSLGQGVNTEAFF
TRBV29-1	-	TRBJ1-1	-	TGCAGCGTTGATACCGGCGGGCACGAAGGCACGTTAAAAGCTTTCTTT	CSVDTGGHEGTLKAFF
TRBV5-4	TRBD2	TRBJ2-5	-	TGTGCCAGCAGCTTGGCCGGGGGGGCCAGAGAGACCCAGTACTTC	CASSLAGGARETQYF
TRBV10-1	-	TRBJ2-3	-	TGCGCCAGCAGTCGGGACACCCTCACAGATACGCAGTATTTT	CASSRDTLTDTQYF
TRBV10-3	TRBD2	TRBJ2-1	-	TGTGCCGCTTCTCTTGGCGCCATGGGGGGGAATGAGCAGTTCTTC	CAASLGAMGGNEQFF
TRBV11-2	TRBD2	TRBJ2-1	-	TGTGCCAGCAGCCCACTAGCGGGGGGGCTGGATGAGCAGTTCTTC	CASSPLAGGLDEQFF
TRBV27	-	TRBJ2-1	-	TGTGCCAGCAGCCTAGGGGGGGTAACCTACAATGAGCAGTTCTTC	CASSLGGVTYNEQFF
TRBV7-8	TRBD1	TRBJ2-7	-	TGTGCCAGCAGCTTAGGAACCCAGGGGGCACGGAGGGACGAGCAGTACTTC	CASSLGTQGARRDEQYF
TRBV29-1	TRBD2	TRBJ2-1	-	TGCAGCGGGGAGCGGGAGGGCTCCTACAATGAGCAGTTCTTC	CSGEREGSYNEQFF
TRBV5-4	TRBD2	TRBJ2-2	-	TGTGCCAGCAGCGGGGGAGGGGCTACAGGAGGGGAGCTGTTTTTT	CASSGGGATGGELFF
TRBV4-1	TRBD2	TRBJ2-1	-	TGCGCCAGCAAGCGGGACGAGTCCTACAATGAGCAGTTCTTC	CASKRDESYNEQFF
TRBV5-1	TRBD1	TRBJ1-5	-	TGCGCCAGCAGCTTGGGTGGGACAGGGGGGAATCAGCCCCAGCATTTT	CASSLGGTGGNQPQHF
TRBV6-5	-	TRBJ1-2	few	TGTGCCAGCAGTCGACTGAACTATGGCTACACCTTC	CASSRLNYGYTF
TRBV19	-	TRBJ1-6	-	TGTGCCAGCCGTCGACAGGAACCAGGGTCACCCCTCCACTTT	CASRRQEPGSPLHF
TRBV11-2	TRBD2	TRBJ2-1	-	TGTGCCAGCAGCCATAGCGGGAGCTCCTACAATGAGCAGTTCTTC	CASSHSGSSYNEQFF
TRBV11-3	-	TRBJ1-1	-	TGTGCCAGCAGCTTAGATAGAGGGGAGGTCACTGAAGCTTTCTTT	CASSLDRGEVTEAFF
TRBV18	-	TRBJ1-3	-	TGTGCCAGCTCACCACCGAGCGTTGGAAACACCATATATTTT	CASSPPSVGNTIYF
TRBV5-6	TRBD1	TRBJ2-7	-	TGTGCCAGCAGCTTCGGGACAGACCTACGTGGGCAGTACTTC	CASSFGTDLRGQYF
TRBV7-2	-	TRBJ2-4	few	TGTGCCAGCAGTTTGAACACAGGGACCAGAAACATTCAGTACTTC	CASSLNTGTRNIQYF
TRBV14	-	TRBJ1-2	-	TGTGCCAGCAGCCAGCGGGTCCCAGCTAACTATGGCTACACCTTC	CASSQRVPANYGYTF
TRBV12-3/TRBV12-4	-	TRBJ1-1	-	TGTGCCAGCAGCCGCCGGGGGACTGAAGCTTTCTTT	CASSRRGTEAFF
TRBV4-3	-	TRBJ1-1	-	TGCGCCAGCAGCCAAGAGCGTCGCCCGGACACTGAAGCTTTCTTT	CASSQERRPDTEAFF
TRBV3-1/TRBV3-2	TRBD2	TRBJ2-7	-	TGTGCCAGCAGCCAAGGGAGGGGGCCTAGCGGGAGCGAACGCAGCTCCTACGAGCAGTACTTC	CASSQGRGPSGSERSSYEQYF
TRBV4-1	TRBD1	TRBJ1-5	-	TGCGCCAGCAGCCCCAGACAGGGAATCAATCAGCCCCAGCATTTT	CASSPRQGINQPQHF
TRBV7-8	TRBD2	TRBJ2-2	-	TGTGCCAGCAGCTTAACAGGGACTAGCGGGGGGAACACCGGGGAGCTGTTTTTT	CASSLTGTSGGNTGELFF
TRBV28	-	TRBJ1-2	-	TGTGCCAGCAGTTTAAGCGAGCTTAACTATGGCTACACCTTC	CASSLSELNYGYTF
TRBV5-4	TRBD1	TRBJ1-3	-	TGTGCCAGCAGCAAAAGACAGGGCTCTGGAAACACCATATATTTT	CASSKRQGSGNTIYF
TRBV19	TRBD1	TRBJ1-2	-	TGTGCCAGTCAGGCCGCAGGGGGTTATGGCTACACCTTC	CASQAAGGYGYTF
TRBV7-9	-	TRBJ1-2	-	TGTGCCAGCAGCTTCCAGGGGCACTATGGCTACACCTTC	CASSFQGHYGYTF
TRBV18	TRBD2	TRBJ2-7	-	TGTGCCAGCTCGATTACACTAGCGGGAGACCTCTACGAGCAGTACTTC	CASSITLAGDLYEQYF
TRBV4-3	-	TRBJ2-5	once	TGCGCCAGCAGCCCAACGGGGGCGGGGGCAGAGACCCAGTACTTC	CASSPTGAGAETQYF
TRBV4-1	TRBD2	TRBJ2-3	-	TGCGCCAGCAGCCAAGATCCCCTAGCGGGAGCCAAAGATACGCAGTATTTT	CASSQDPLAGAKDTQYF
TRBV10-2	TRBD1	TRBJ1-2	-	TGCGCCAGCAGCCTGACAGGGGGATATGGCTACACCTTC	CASSLTGGYGYTF
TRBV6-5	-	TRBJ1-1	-	TGTGCCAGCAGTTTGCGGGGGGCGCTGACTACTGAAGCTTTCTTT	CASSLRGALTTEAFF
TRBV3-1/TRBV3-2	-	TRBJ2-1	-	TGTGCCAGCAGCATAGACAGAGAGCAGTTCTTC	CASSIDREQFF
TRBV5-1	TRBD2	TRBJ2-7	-	TGCGCCAGCAGCTCCAGACCGCCCTCGACTAGCGGGAGCTACGAGCAGTACTTC	CASSSRPPSTSGSYEQYF
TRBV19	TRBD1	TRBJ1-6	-	TGTGCCAGTAGTCCCCGGACAGGGGGCGATTCACCCCTCCACTTT	CASSPRTGGDSPLHF
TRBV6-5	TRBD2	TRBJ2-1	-	TGTGCCAGCAGTTTTGGGACTAGCAACAATGAGCAGTTCTTC	CASSFGTSNNEQFF